This paragraph covers one T cell receptor beta chain sequence. As to time point: pretreatment peripheral blood. These data originate in a study of PD-L1 blockade in urothelial cancer. Germline CDR1 reads MDHEN; CDR2 reads SYDVKM. The CDR3 consists of 12 residues. V lost 5 bases and J lost 9, with 14 bases in between. Only in-frame clones appear in the TCRdb table, and some are missing; sequencing was by immunoSEQ multiplex PCR. This sample has 65,000 to 80,000 clones, with roughly 90% found just once. The sample was PBMCs, taken around atezolizumab (anti-PD-L1) treatment. This sequence joins TRBV28 and TRBJ2-7; maybe TRBD1 (6 bases). The clonotype was recovered from a man aged 65-85 years with urothelial cancer. In nucleotides, the CDR3 is TGTGCCAGCAGTCCCACAGGGTCGGTGCAGTACTTC. It encodes CASSPTGSVQYF. Full variable domain (missing parts from reference TRBV28 and TRBJ2-7): DVKVTQSSRYLVKRTGEKVFLECVQDMDHENMFWYRQDPGLGLRLIYFSYDVKMKEKGDIPEGYSVSREKKERFSLILESASTNQTSMYLCASSPTGSVQYFGPGTRLTVT.